This is a list of T cell receptor beta chains from one sample in a study of metastatic and nonmetastatic thyroid tumors. TCRdb reprocessed the PCR reads using MiXCR. The sample carries thousands of clones, about 33% recorded once. Sample: adjacent normal tissue. Receptors originate from a male donor with papillary thyroid cancer or a benign thyroid nodule (not recorded which). Some clones in this sample may be carry-over from other donors' samples. CDR3s include the opening cysteine and the closing phenylalanine or tryptophan. D genes are given only for firm matches. Only part of the rows carry a size: once, few, many, or a class if the clone is expanded.

d_call,v_call,clone_size,j_call,cdr3_nt,cdr3_aa
.,TRBV6-2/TRBV6-3,few,TRBJ1-6,TGTGCCGTAGGGGACCTACGCAATTCACCCCTCCACTTT,CAVGDLRNSPLHF
.,TRBV9,.,TRBJ2-7,TGTGCCAGCAGCTTCCGTACTTATAGCGAACTCTACGAGCAGTACTTC,CASSFRTYSELYEQYF
TRBD1,TRBV7-8,few,TRBJ2-7,TGTGCCAGCAGCTTAGAGACAGGGCCCTACGAGCAGTACTTC,CASSLETGPYEQYF
.,TRBV7-2,.,TRBJ2-1,TGTGCCAGCAGCGGTTTTTATAACAATGAGCAGTTCTTC,CASSGFYNNEQFF
TRBD2,TRBV11-1,.,TRBJ2-2,TGTGCCAGCAGCAGGATCGGGGGACTAGGGATTACCGGGGAGCTGTTTTTT,CASSRIGGLGITGELFF
.,TRBV7-6,medium-sized,TRBJ2-1,TGTGCCAGCAGCTTAGAGGGTAACTCCTACAATGAGCAGTTCTTC,CASSLEGNSYNEQFF
.,TRBV12-3/TRBV12-4,large,TRBJ1-4,TGTGCCAGCAGCCTCAGGGAGACTAATGAAAAACTGTTTTTT,CASSLRETNEKLFF
.,TRBV7-3,few,TRBJ2-7,TGTGCCAGCAGCTTAAGCCGGGACAACTACGAGCAGTACTTC,CASSLSRDNYEQYF
.,TRBV24-1,few,TRBJ2-2,TGTGCCACCAGTGATTTGAGGGGAGTGGCCGGGGAGCTGTTTTTT,CATSDLRGVAGELFF
TRBD2,TRBV6-5,few,TRBJ2-1,TGTGCCAGCAGCCACACGAGCGGGGGGGGTTGGGGTGAGCAGTTCTTC,CASSHTSGGGWGEQFF
.,TRBV20-1,.,TRBJ2-1,TGCAGTGCTAGAGATTGGGCTAATTGGGAGTTCTTC,CSARDWANWEFF
TRBD2,TRBV6-2/TRBV6-3,.,TRBJ2-7,TGTGCCAGCAGCCAAGATGGGCTAGCGGGGGTACGTTACGAGCAGTACTTC,CASSQDGLAGVRYEQYF
.,TRBV11-3,.,TRBJ2-2,TGTGCCAGCAGCTTGGGTCAGGTCAACACCGGGGAGCTGTTTTTT,CASSLGQVNTGELFF
.,TRBV6-1,.,TRBJ1-1,TGTGCCAGCAGAGCCACGGGGCTCCGCACTTTCTTT,CASRATGLRTFF
.,TRBV27,many,TRBJ2-3,TGTGCCAGCAGTGGAGGCGGATCTAGCACAGATACGCAGTATTTT,CASSGGGSSTDTQYF
.,TRBV2,few,TRBJ1-1,TGTGCCAGCAGTTACCGACCCGTAGGCACTGAAGCTTTCTTT,CASSYRPVGTEAFF
TRBD1,TRBV19,.,TRBJ2-6,TGTGCCAGTAGTATAGGAATACGACAGGGAAGGAGAGGGGCCAACGTCCTGACTTTC,CASSIGIRQGRRGANVLTF
.,TRBV5-6,.,TRBJ2-7,TGTGCCAGCAGCTCATTGCCGGACCCGACCTCCTACGAGCAGTACTTC,CASSSLPDPTSYEQYF
.,TRBV15,.,TRBJ2-5,TGTGCCACCAGCAGAGACCGATCCCGGGCTCAAGAGACCCAGTACTTC,CATSRDRSRAQETQYF
.,TRBV30,medium-sized,TRBJ1-3,TGTGCCTGGCACAACTCTGGAAACACCATATATTTT,CAWHNSGNTIYF
.,TRBV11-2,many,TRBJ2-7,TGTGCCAGCAGCGAAACCGGGACTCGCACCTACGAGCAGTACTTC,CASSETGTRTYEQYF
.,TRBV20-1,.,TRBJ2-3,TGCAGTGCTAGAGATAGCAGTCGTGGTGATACGCAGTATTTT,CSARDSSRGDTQYF
.,TRBV28,once,TRBJ2-7,TGTGTCAGCCGTGACCACACACCCTACGAGCAGAACTTC,CVSRDHTPYEQNF
.,TRBV12-3/TRBV12-4,.,TRBJ2-7,TGTGCCAGCAGCGACGGGATTTACGCGCAGAACTTC,CASSDGIYAQNF
TRBD2,TRBV15,few,TRBJ2-5,TGTGCCACCAGCACTCTCGGACTAGCGGGGGCTTTGGGGACCCAGTACTTC,CATSTLGLAGALGTQYF
.,TRBV12-3/TRBV12-4,few,TRBJ1-1,TGTGCCAGCAGAAGGGGCGGTGAAGCTTTCTTT,CASRRGGEAFF
TRBD1,TRBV27,.,TRBJ1-2,TGTGCCAGCAGGTTCCCGGGACAGGGGCATGGCTACACCTTC,CASRFPGQGHGYTF
TRBD2,TRBV20-1,medium-sized,TRBJ2-3,TGCAGTGCCACAACCGCGGGACTAGCGGGAGCAGATACGCAGTATTTT,CSATTAGLAGADTQYF
.,TRBV5-1,.,TRBJ2-1,TGCGCCAGCAGCTTAGATGGGGCCTACAATGAGCAGTTCTTC,CASSLDGAYNEQFF
.,TRBV2,few,TRBJ2-7,TGTGCCAGCAGCGCGTACTTAGGGGACGAGCAGTACTTC,CASSAYLGDEQYF
TRBD1,TRBV7-9,few,TRBJ2-7,TGTGCCAGCAGCTCCGGGACAGGGTACTACGAGCAGTACTTC,CASSSGTGYYEQYF
.,TRBV19,once,TRBJ2-7,TGTGCCAGAAGTACGCGGAGCTCCTACGAGCCGTCCTTC,CARSTRSSYEPSF
.,TRBV6-1,.,TRBJ1-2,TGTGCCAGCAGCCCAGGGTATGGCTACACCTTC,CASSPGYGYTF
.,TRBV5-1,.,TRBJ2-5,TGCGCCAGCAGCTTGCGCACGGCGGTAGAGGAGACCCATTACTTC,CASSLRTAVEETHYF
TRBD1,TRBV24-1,few,TRBJ2-7,TGTGCCACCAGTGATTACAGGGGGTACGAGCAGTACTTC,CATSDYRGYEQYF
TRBD1,TRBV5-6,.,TRBJ1-4,TGTGCCAGCAGCGCTGGAACAGGGGCCCTCGGTCAACTGTTTTTT,CASSAGTGALGQLFF
TRBD2,TRBV11-2,.,TRBJ2-2,TGTGCCAGCAGCTTTCCTAGCGGGGTAGCGGGCACCGGGGAGCTGTTTTTT,CASSFPSGVAGTGELFF
.,TRBV30,.,TRBJ1-1,TGTGCCTGGAGTGTTAGTGGGGGGTATTGGGACACTGAAGCTTTCTTT,CAWSVSGGYWDTEAFF
TRBD1,TRBV20-1,.,TRBJ1-2,TGCAGTGCTAGACCTAAGCCCGGGACAGGGGTTAATGGCTACACCTTC,CSARPKPGTGVNGYTF
.,TRBV4-3,.,TRBJ2-1,TGCGCCAGCAGCCCTCCGGGCGTGGATGAGCAGTTCTTC,CASSPPGVDEQFF
.,TRBV20-1,.,TRBJ2-7,TGCAGTGCTAGAGAGGCAAAGGACTACGAGCAGTACTTC,CSAREAKDYEQYF
.,TRBV6-2/TRBV6-3,few,TRBJ2-1,TGTGCCAGCAGTTACAGGGAATGGAGTACCTACAATGAGCAGTTCTTC,CASSYREWSTYNEQFF
TRBD1,TRBV10-3,.,TRBJ1-1,TGTGCCATCAGTGACTCAGAACAGGGGGCCTTGAACACTGAAGCTTTCTTT,CAISDSEQGALNTEAFF
TRBD1,TRBV6-1,.,TRBJ1-5,TGTGCCAGCAGAGACCCGACAGGGAACCAGCCCCAGCATTTT,CASRDPTGNQPQHF
TRBD2,TRBV2,.,TRBJ2-2,TGTGCCAGCAGTTCTACAAGCGGGAGTGTCGGGGAGCTGTTTTTT,CASSSTSGSVGELFF